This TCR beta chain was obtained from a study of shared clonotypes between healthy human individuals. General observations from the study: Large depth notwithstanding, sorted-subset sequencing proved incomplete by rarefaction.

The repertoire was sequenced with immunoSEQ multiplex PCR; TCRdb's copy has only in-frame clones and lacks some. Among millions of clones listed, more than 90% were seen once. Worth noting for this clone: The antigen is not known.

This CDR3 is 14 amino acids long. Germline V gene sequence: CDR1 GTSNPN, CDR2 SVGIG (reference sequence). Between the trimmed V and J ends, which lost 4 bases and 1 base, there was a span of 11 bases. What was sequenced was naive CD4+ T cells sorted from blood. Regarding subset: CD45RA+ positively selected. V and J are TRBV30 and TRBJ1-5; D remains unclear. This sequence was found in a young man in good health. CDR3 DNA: TGTGCCTGGAAGGGCGAGCAGAGCAATCAGCCCCAGCATTTT. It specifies CAWKGEQSNQPQHF.